One TCR beta chain is described in this entry. The sample originates from a study of blood T cell repertoires in COVID-19. Whole-study context: Some COVID-19 samples were acute and others convalescent; all came from the United States, Italy and Spain.

Trimming left V 1 base short and J 6 bases short, with 16 bases between. CDR3 size: 15 residues. Germline CDR1 and CDR2: LGHDT and YNNKEL (reference sequence). Seattle enrolled patients during active infection and tracked them longitudinally. Original processing methods: The authors estimated nucleated cell counts from reference gene primer amplification. The repertoire was sequenced with immunoSEQ multiplex PCR; TCRdb's copy has only in-frame clones and lacks some. The DNA gave D and trimming, while V, J and clone size come from that table. Here the sample spans 250,000 to 350,000 clones, 70% to 90% being singletons.

Material for sequencing was peripheral blood. The gene calls are TRBV3-1 (or the pseudogene TRBV3-2) and TRBJ2-7; D is uncertain. The receptor was derived from a human donor with COVID-19, enrolled during active disease. The donor label of this sample is uncertain. The CDR3 reads CASSQGSQVLGEQYF. CDR3 DNA sequence: TGTGCCAGCAGCCAAGGGAGCCAAGTACTGGGCGAGCAGTACTTC.